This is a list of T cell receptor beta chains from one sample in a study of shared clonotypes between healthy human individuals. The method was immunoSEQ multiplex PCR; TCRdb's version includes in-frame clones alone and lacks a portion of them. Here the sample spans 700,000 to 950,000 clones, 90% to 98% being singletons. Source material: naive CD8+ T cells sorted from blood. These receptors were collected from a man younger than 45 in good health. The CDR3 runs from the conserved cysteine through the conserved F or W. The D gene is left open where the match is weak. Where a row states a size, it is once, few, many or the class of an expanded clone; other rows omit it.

TGTGCCAGCAGTGAATTACAGCCTACCCCCTACAATGAGCAGTTCTTC	CASSELQPTPYNEQFF	NA	NA	16	TRBJ2-1	TRBV25-1
TGTGCCAGCAAGCGGACTAGCGGGAGCATGGATACGCAGTATTTT	CASKRTSGSMDTQYF	NA	TRBD2	15	TRBJ2-3	TRBV6-5
TGTGCCAGCAGCTCACTAGCGGGGGGCACCCGGGAGCTGTTTTTT	CASSSLAGGTRELFF	NA	TRBD2	15	TRBJ2-2	TRBV7-6
TGTGCCACCAGCGACCGGGACAGGGTCTACGAGCAGTACTTC	CATSDRDRVYEQYF	NA	TRBD1	14	TRBJ2-7	TRBV15
TGTGCCAGCAGCTTAAGGGGAGCGGGACTAGATACGCAGTATTTT	CASSLRGAGLDTQYF	NA	TRBD2	15	TRBJ2-3	TRBV11-3
TGTGCCAGCGTGGCAGGGGATGTGAATGAGCAGTTCTTC	CASVAGDVNEQFF	NA	NA	13	TRBJ2-1	TRBV6-1
TGCAGCGTTACAGGGCCCTGGACTAATGAAAAACTGTTTTTT	CSVTGPWTNEKLFF	NA	NA	14	TRBJ1-4	TRBV29-1
TGTGCCAGCAGCTCCTCCGGGCCAGACAAGCAGTACTTC	CASSSSGPDKQYF	NA	NA	13	TRBJ2-7	TRBV7-9
TGTGCCAGCACCCGAGGGGCGGCAAATCAGCCCCAGCATTTT	CASTRGAANQPQHF	NA	NA	14	TRBJ1-5	TRBV7-9
TGTGCCAGCAAGGGCGGGATAACCTACGAGCAGTACTTC	CASKGGITYEQYF	once	NA	13	TRBJ2-7	TRBV6-5
TGTGCCAGCAGCCTGGGACAGGGGGTGAACGAGCAGTACTTC	CASSLGQGVNEQYF	NA	TRBD1	14	TRBJ2-7	TRBV28
TGTGCCAGCAGCTTAGATCTAGCGGGAGAGCAGTACTTC	CASSLDLAGEQYF	NA	TRBD2	13	TRBJ2-7	TRBV7-8
TGTGCCAGCAGTGTGAACTTGAATTACAGGGAGCAGTTCTTC	CASSVNLNYREQFF	NA	NA	14	TRBJ2-1	TRBV6-4
TGTGCCAGCAGTGATTTCAAGGAGATCTCTGGAAACACCATATATTTT	CASSDFKEISGNTIYF	NA	NA	16	TRBJ1-3	TRBV25-1